Below, one TCR beta chain is given with its context. Between the trimmed V and J ends, which lost 10 bases and 5 bases, there was a span of 14 bases. This CDR3 has 12 amino acids. Germline CDR1 ENHRY, CDR2 SYGVKD. The data originate from a study of T cell changes during pregnancy in multiple sclerosis. Measured with immunoSEQ multiplex PCR; TCRdb has only the in-frame clones, and not every one. This table holds 20,000 to 30,000 clones, around nine tenths found once. The sample here was CD4+ T cells from peripheral blood mononuclear cells, taken in the second trimester of pregnancy. The J gene is TRBJ2-5, the V gene TRBV10-3; TRBD2 might be the D (5 bases). The clonotype was recovered from a female donor in good health, enrolled as a control in a pregnancy study. The CDR3 spells CATQPPGETQYF. CDR3 nucleotides: TGTGCCACACAACCGCCGGGGGAGACCCAGTACTTC.